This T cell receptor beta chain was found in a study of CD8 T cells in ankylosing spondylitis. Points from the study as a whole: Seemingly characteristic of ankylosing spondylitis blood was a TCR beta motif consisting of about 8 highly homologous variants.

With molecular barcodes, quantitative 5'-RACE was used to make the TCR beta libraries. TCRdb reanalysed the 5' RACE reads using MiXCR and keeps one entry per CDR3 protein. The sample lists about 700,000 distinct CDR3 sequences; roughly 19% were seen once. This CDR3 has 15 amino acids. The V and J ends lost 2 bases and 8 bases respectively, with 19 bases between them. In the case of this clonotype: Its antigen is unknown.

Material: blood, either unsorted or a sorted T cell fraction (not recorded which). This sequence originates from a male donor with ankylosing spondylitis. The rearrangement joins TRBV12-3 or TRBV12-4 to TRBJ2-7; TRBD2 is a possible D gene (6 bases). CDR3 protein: CASSLTWTTRRQQYF. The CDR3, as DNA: TGTGCCAGCAGTTTAACATGGACTACCCGCCGACAGCAGTACTTC.